This T cell receptor (beta chain) emerged from a study of identical twins. One entry per CDR3 protein, called by TCRdb with MiXCR from the 5' RACE reads. This table has around 530,000 distinct CDR3 sequences, 13% to 15% appearing once. V was clipped by 4 bases and J by 12 bases; unmatched bases: 15. This CDR3 contains 14 residues. The germline V gene has CDR1 MNHEY and CDR2 SMNVEV (reference sequence). This clonotype showed up just a few times. The same data also contributed to another study, on yellow fever vaccine responses in identical twins.

Sequencing was done on a sample of CD4+ T cells sorted from blood. This sequence was found in a woman aged 18-29 years in good health. The rearrangement joins TRBV27 to TRBJ2-7, with TRBD2 matching 7 bases. CDR3 bases: TGTGCCAGCAGTTCCGGACTAGTACGCCCACGGCTGTACTTC. It specifies CASSSGLVRPRLYF.